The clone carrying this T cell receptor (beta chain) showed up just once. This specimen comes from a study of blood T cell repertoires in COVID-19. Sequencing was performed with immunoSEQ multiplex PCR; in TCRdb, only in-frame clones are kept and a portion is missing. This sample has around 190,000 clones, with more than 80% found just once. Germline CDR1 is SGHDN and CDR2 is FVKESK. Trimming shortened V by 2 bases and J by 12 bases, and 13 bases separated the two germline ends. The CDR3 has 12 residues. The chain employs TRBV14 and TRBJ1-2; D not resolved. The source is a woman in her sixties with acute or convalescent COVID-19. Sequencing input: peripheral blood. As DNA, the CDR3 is TGTGCCAGCAGCCAAATGGGCTTTGATAACACCTTC. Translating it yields CASSQMGFDNTF.